Reported below is one TCR beta chain. This specimen belongs to a study of blood T cell repertoires in COVID-19. This CDR3 region has 15 residues. Trimming took 5 bases from V and 5 from J, leaving 13 bases between them. Per the germline V gene, CDR1 is SGHVS and CDR2 is FQNEAQ. The protocol was immunoSEQ multiplex PCR, while the TCRdb copy is restricted to in-frame clones and leaves out a portion. The data hold some 350,000 clones, with 90% observed a single time. This clonotype originated in a man in his late teens or twenties with active or convalescent COVID-19. The sequencing sample was made of peripheral blood. This chain connects TRBV7-8 to TRBJ1-6; D gene unclear. The CDR3 is CASSPRVGDNSPLHF. CDR3 nucleotide sequence: TGTGCCAGCAGCCCCCGGGTAGGCGATAATTCACCCCTCCACTTT. Full variable domain (missing parts from reference TRBV7-8 and TRBJ1-6): GAGVSQSPRYKVAKRGQDVALRCDPISGHVSLFWYQQALGQGPEFLTYFQNEAQLDKSGLPSDRFFAERPEGSVSTLKIQRTQQEDSAVYLCASSPRVGDNSPLHFGNGTRLTVT.